This T cell receptor beta chain is drawn from a study of T-cell reconstitution after alpha-beta-depleted transplantation in children. Whole-study findings and limits: It was surviving recipient T cells and thymic progenitors that gave some patients high TCRbeta diversity at day 60.

The CDR3 is 15 residues long. V was cut by 3 bases and J by 1 base, with 12 bases left in between. The germline V gene has CDR1 MNHEY and CDR2 SMNVEV (reference sequence). A library of TCRbeta sequences, prepared with unique molecular identifiers, was generated. TCRdb ran MiXCR on the PCR reads and lists one entry per CDR3 protein. The sample records 440,000 or so distinct CDR3 sequences, about 45% being singletons. A remark on this clonotype: The antigen remains unidentified.

The sequencing used PBMCs, collected before TCRalphabeta/CD19-depleted stem cell transplant. V gene TRBV27 combines with J gene TRBJ1-1; possibly TRBD1 for D (6 bases). The sequence was obtained from a girl aged 2 to 10 with aplastic anemia, due to receive a stem cell transplant. The CDR3 DNA follows: TGTGCCAGCAGTTTCTACTCGGACAGGAACACTGAAGCTTTCTTT. This gives the protein CASSFYSDRNTEAFF.